Sequencing of this T cell receptor (beta chain) was carried out in a study of blood T cell repertoires in COVID-19. Background on the study: The origin of the acute and convalescent COVID-19 samples was the United States, Italy and Spain.

Original processing notes: Amplification of reference gene primers was used by the study to estimate nucleated cell counts. TCRdb keeps only in-frame clones here, not all; method: immunoSEQ multiplex PCR. The V and J calls and clone size were taken over from that table, and D and trimming were inferred from the DNA. The sample records roughly 150,000 clones, 65% to 85% being singletons. Germline V gene data show CDR1 as LGHNA and CDR2 as YSLEER. Trimming took 4 bases from V and 11 from J, leaving 21 bases between them. The CDR3 is made up of 16 amino acids. The clonotype was recovered from a man in his sixties or seventies with active or convalescent COVID-19. The sample taken for sequencing was peripheral blood. The chain has TRBV4-3 and TRBJ1-6; D is undetermined. For the CDR3, the DNA is TGCGCCAGCAGCCTCCACTCCGGTGGGAGCTCGACACCCCTCCACTTT. Its protein is CASSLHSGGSSTPLHF.